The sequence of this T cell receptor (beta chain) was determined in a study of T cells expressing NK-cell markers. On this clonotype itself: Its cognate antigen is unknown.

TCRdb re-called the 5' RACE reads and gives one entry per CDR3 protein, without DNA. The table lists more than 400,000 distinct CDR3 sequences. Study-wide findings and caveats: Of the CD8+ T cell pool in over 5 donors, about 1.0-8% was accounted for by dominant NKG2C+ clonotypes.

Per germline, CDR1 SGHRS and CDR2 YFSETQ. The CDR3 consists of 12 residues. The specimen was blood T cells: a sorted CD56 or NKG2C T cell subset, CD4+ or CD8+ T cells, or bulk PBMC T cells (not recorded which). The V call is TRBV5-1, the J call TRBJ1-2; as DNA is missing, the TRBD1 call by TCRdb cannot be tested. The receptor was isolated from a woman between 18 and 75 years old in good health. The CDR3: CASRFDTGSYTF.